This TCR beta chain is from a study of technical replicates of blood from several donors. Data came from immunoSEQ multiplex PCR; TCRdb stores just in-frame clones and leaves some out. The sample lists some 14,000 clones, 80% to 85% occurring once. Per germline, CDR1 SQVTM and CDR2 ANQGSEA. Germline trimming cut 7 bases from V and 1 base from J; bases unmatched to any gene: 2. The CDR3 contains 12 residues. The source material was PBMCs. The clonotype originates from a human donor in good health. The chain has TRBV29-1 and TRBJ1-1, with TRBD1 identical over 8 bases. DNA for the CDR3: TGCAGCGGGACAGGGTCGAACACTGAAGCTTTCTTT. Protein product: CSGTGSNTEAFF.